This T cell receptor (beta chain) came from a study of CD4+ T cells in melanoma. Note on this clone: Antigen unknown.

Trimming removed 4 bases from V and 2 bases from J, with 8 bases in between. Germline-derived CDR1 and CDR2 are SEHNR and FQNEAQ (reference sequence). The CDR3 is 13 residues long. Study findings and constraints: A reported correlation linked neoantigen-specific CD4+ T cells to CD8+, macrophage and B cell function. Diverse differentiation states were reported for melanoma neoantigen-specific CD4+ T cells.

Repertoires were generated with immunoSEQ multiplex PCR, while TCRdb's copy carries only in-frame clones and drops some. The sample has 15,000 to 20,000 clones, about four fifths seen once. The origin of this receptor is a human donor with melanoma. The specimen was cells from a culture (not recorded whether cultured in vitro). The chain links TRBV7-9 to TRBJ1-2, with D unresolved. The CDR3 loop is CASSWLANYGYTF. The CDR3 coding sequence is TGTGCCAGCAGCTGGCTGGCAAACTATGGCTACACCTTC.